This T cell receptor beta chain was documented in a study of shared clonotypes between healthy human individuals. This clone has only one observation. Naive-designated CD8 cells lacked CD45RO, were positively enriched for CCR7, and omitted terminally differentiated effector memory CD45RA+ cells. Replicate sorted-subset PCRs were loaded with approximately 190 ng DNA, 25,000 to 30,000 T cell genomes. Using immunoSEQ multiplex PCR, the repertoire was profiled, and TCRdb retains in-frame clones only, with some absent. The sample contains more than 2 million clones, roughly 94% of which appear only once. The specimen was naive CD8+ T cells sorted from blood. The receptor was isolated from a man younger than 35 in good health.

CDR3 in amino acids: CASSLTSGGPYEQYF. CDR3 in DNA: TGTGCCAGCAGTTTAACTAGCGGAGGCCCCTACGAGCAGTACTTC. This chain uses TRBV28 with TRBJ2-7; 8 positions agree with TRBD2. The length of the CDR3 is 15 residues. With V trimmed by 2 bases and J by 2 bases, 5 bases remained unmatched. Germline values: CDR1 MDHEN, CDR2 SYDVKM.